This T cell receptor (beta chain) was retrieved from a study of identical twins. TCRdb reprocessed the 5' RACE reads with MiXCR, giving one entry per CDR3 protein. This sample has some 730,000 distinct CDR3 sequences, with about 18% found just once. This clonotype was seen a few times. The sample also formed part of further work on T cells expressing NK-cell markers.

The source is a young woman in good health. Source material: PBMCs.

CDR3 in DNA: TGCAGTGCTAGAGACCGGGATTACTACTACGAGCAGTACTTC. This sequence encodes CSARDRDYYYEQYF. V usage is TRBV20-1 and J usage is TRBJ2-7; TRBD2 is a possible D gene (5 bases). The CDR3 totals 14 residues. Germline CDR1 DFQATT, CDR2 SNEGSKA (reference sequence). V lost 0 bases, J lost 3 bases, and 12 bases lay in between.